This T cell receptor (beta chain) was found in a study of identical twins. Study conclusions and caveats: The models systematically underestimated how much out-of-frame TCR alpha was shared in monozygotic twins.

Germline CDR1 reads DFQATT; CDR2 reads SNEGSKA (reference sequence). The CDR3 is made up of 14 amino acids. The junction had 7 bases not matched to a gene; V was cut back by 0 bases and J by 8 bases. TCRdb re-analysed the 5' RACE reads in MiXCR, keeping a single row per CDR3 protein. The profile shows approximately 490,000 distinct CDR3 sequences, 20% to 25% of them singletons. This clonotype has just a few counts. Its matching antigen is unknown. These data are also associated with another study on yellow fever vaccine responses in identical twins.

V and J are TRBV20-1 and TRBJ2-1; TRBD2 agrees at 7 bases. Source material: CD4+ T cells sorted from blood. This TCR was recovered from a woman aged 18-35 years in good health. This chain's CDR3 is CSARDRGRGYEQFF. CDR3 nucleotide sequence: TGCAGTGCTAGAGATCGTGGGCGGGGGTATGAGCAGTTCTTC.